This TCR beta chain emerged from a study of PD-1 blockade in classical Hodgkin lymphoma. All patients relapsed after autologous stem cell transplantation, and brentuximab vedotin exposure varied. This table comes from immunoSEQ multiplex PCR, and its TCRdb copy is limited to in-frame clones, with some not included. The sample has tens of thousands of clones; around 80% are singletons. Remarks on this clone: What it binds is unknown. Other DNA sequences in this specimen translate into the identical CDR3.

Whole-study results and caveats: Individuals who commenced nivolumab within less than 1 year of ASCT were excluded. Complete responders started with a diversity level that resembled newly diagnosed patients at baseline.

The V gene lost 3 bases and the J gene lost 4 bases, with 10 bases spanning the gap. The CDR3 length is 14 residues. CDR1 is MNHNS, CDR2 SASEGT, per germline. This TCR derives from a human donor with classical Hodgkin lymphoma. This chain uses TRBV6-1 with TRBJ1-3; D not resolved. The sample here was peripheral blood mononuclear cells (PBMCs), taken before the second cycle of nivolumab. CDR3 protein: CASSDGVSGNTIYF. CDR3 sequence (DNA): TGTGCCAGCAGTGACGGGGTATCCGGAAACACCATATATTTT.